Listed here are 20 T cell receptor beta chains from one sample, sequenced in a study of regulatory T cells in long-lasting Graves disease. Noted time point: persistent/refractory GD, antithyroid drugs over 5 years with positive TRAb. Isolated PBMC RNA provided the starting material for the TCR library. To make TCR beta libraries, researchers used iRepertoire HTBI primers and Arm-PCR of CDR3 regions. MiXCR, run by TCRdb on the multiplex PCR reads, gives a single entry per CDR3 protein. The sample has some 450,000 distinct CDR3 sequences, 20% to 25% seen once; the top ten hold about a quarter. Here the sequenced sample was peripheral blood mononuclear cells (PBMCs), taken when the disease was refractory, from a patient treated with antithyroid drugs. All receptors come from a female donor with Graves disease.

This chain joins TRBV29-1 and TRBJ1-1; 9 bases align to TRBD1. The CDR3 is 17 amino acids. With 7 bases clipped from V and 2 bases from J, the junction kept 17 bases outside the gene matches. Germline V gene data show CDR1 as SQVTM and CDR2 as ANQGSEA. CDR3 DNA sequence: TGCAGCGCCATAGGACAGGGGCCTGCAGGAGTCAACACTGAAGCTTTCTTT. This gives the protein CSAIGQGPAGVNTEAFF.

This clonotype turned up a few times. The rearrangement uses TRBV28 and TRBJ2-3; 8 bases line up with TRBD1. V gave up 5 bases and J gave up 0 bases; unmatched junction bases: 16. In germline, CDR1 is MDHEN, CDR2 SYDVKM. The CDR3 runs 19 residues. CDR3 in amino acids: CASSRPTGDLWLSTDTQYF. The CDR3 nucleotides are TGTGCCAGCAGTAGACCGACAGGGGATTTATGGCTCAGCACAGATACGCAGTATTTT.

In this sample, this clonotype turned up many times. The V and J genes are TRBV6-5 and TRBJ2-7; D is unresolved. The CDR3 runs 15 residues. Deletions cut 4 bases from V and 6 bases from J, with 19 bases between. Germline-derived CDR1 and CDR2 are MNHEY and SVGAGI. The CDR3 here is CASSLTYPSPGEQYF. The CDR3 DNA reads as TGTGCCAGCAGTTTGACCTACCCCTCACCGGGCGAGCAGTACTTC.

This clonotype was recorded many times. This chain connects TRBV29-1 to TRBJ2-5; no definite D call. V lost 5 bases and J lost 5, with 12 bases in between. Germline values: CDR1 SQVTM, CDR2 ANQGSEA. The CDR3 runs to 12 residues. CDR3 DNA sequence: TGCAGCGTTCAACCTCTGGGGGAGACCCAGTACTTC. Translated: CSVQPLGETQYF. Full variable domain (rest looked up from reference TRBV29-1 and TRBJ2-5): SAVISQKPSRDICQRGTSLTIQCQVDSQVTMMFWYRQQPGQSLTLIATANQGSEATYESGFVIDKFPISRPNLTFSTLTVSNMSPEDSSIYLCSVQPLGETQYFGPGTRLLVL.

This clonotype was seen a few times. The rearrangement joins TRBV5-1 to TRBJ1-4; D not certain. This CDR3 contains 14 residues. Germline values: CDR1 SGHRS, CDR2 YFSETQ. The V end lost 0 bases, the J end lost 5 bases, and 8 bases lay between the germline ends. The CDR3 region has the DNA TGCGCCAGCAGCTTGGCCCCATTCAATGAAAAACTGTTTTTT. Amino acids: CASSLAPFNEKLFF.

The table lists this clonotype with a few counts. The chain carries TRBV6-1 and TRBJ1-3; D not resolved. Germline V gene sequence: CDR1 MNHNS, CDR2 SASEGT. CDR3 length equals 16 residues. V lost 4 bases and J 0 bases, leaving 13 bases between the germline ends. The CDR3 loop is CASSGSDGISGNTIYF. The CDR3 DNA reads TGTGCCAGCAGTGGGTCCGACGGTATCTCTGGAAACACCATATATTTT.

This clonotype showed up many times. The chain couples TRBV25-1 to TRBJ1-6; D is ambiguous. Trimming shortened V by 5 bases and J by 10 bases, and 9 bases separated the two germline ends. Germline loops: CDR1 MGHDK, CDR2 SYGVNS. The CDR3 sequence is 12 residues long. In nucleotides, the CDR3 is TGTGCCAGCAGTACGTCCAAATCACCCCTCCACTTT. Amino acid sequence: CASSTSKSPLHF.

To note about this clonotype: A read error is possible here, since a much larger clone lies one base away. CDR3 region: CAGSPTLSHEQYF. DNA for the CDR3: TGTGCCGGCAGCCCGACCCTATCCCACGAGCAGTACTTC. The V gene is TRBV14, the J gene TRBJ2-7; D not resolved. The CDR3 sequence is 13 residues long. Germline V gene data show CDR1 as SGHDN and CDR2 as FVKESK. The full variable domain, with the rest looked up from reference TRBV14 and TRBJ2-7, is EAGVTQFPSHSVIEKGQTVTLRCDPISGHDNLYWYRRVMGKEIKFLLHFVKESKQDESGMPNNRFLAERTGGTYSTLKVQPAELEDSGVYFCAGSPTLSHEQYFGPGTRLTVT.

This chain joins TRBV14 and TRBJ2-2; 10 bases are a match to TRBD2. The V gene end was trimmed by 3 bases and the J gene end by 0 bases; junction bases not matched to a gene: 1. Germline V lookup: CDR1 SGHDN, CDR2 FVKESK. This CDR3 has 16 residues. The CDR3 DNA sequence: TGTGCCAGCAGCCACGGACTAGCGGCGAACACCGGGGAGCTGTTTTTT. Translating gives CASSHGLAANTGELFF.

This clonotype was counted between two and nine times. The chain uses TRBV5-4 and TRBJ2-7; 7 bases are shared with TRBD1. The J segment lost 3 bases and the V segment lost 5 bases, leaving 11 bases of the junction unmatched. The CDR3 loop spans 15 amino acids. Germline values: CDR1 SGHNT, CDR2 YYREEE (reference sequence). CDR3 in DNA: TGTGCCAGCAGAGACGACAGGGTATTATACTACGAGCAGTACTTC. Translation: CASRDDRVLYYEQYF.

The chain couples TRBV29-1 to TRBJ1-1; weak D call: TRBD1 (5 bases). This CDR3 is 13 amino acids long. V was pared by 7 bases and J by 7 bases, with 19 bases between. The germline gives CDR1 SQVTM, CDR2 ANQGSEA. DNA for the CDR3: TGCAGCGGGTCGGCAACTCAGGGCGTTGAAGCTTTCTTT. Translated: CSGSATQGVEAFF. The whole variable domain, filled in from reference TRBV29-1 and TRBJ1-1, reads SAVISQKPSRDICQRGTSLTIQCQVDSQVTMMFWYRQQPGQSLTLIATANQGSEATYESGFVIDKFPISRPNLTFSTLTVSNMSPEDSSIYLCSGSATQGVEAFFGQGTRLTVV.

The V call is TRBV25-1, the J call TRBJ1-2; no clear D gene. The V gene's germline CDR1 is MGHDK and CDR2 SYGVNS. V shed 3 bases and J shed 4 bases, with 9 bases lying between them. The length of the CDR3 is 13 residues. CDR3 DNA sequence: TGTGCCAGCAGTGATTTAAACGCCTATGGCTACACCTTC. It encodes CASSDLNAYGYTF.

The chain is built from TRBV2 and TRBJ1-1; no clear D gene. Deletions cut 5 bases from V and 3 bases from J, with 13 bases between. The CDR3 is made up of 14 amino acids. CDR1 and CDR2 from the germline V gene are SNHLY and FYNNEI. CDR3 sequence: CASSRVYSDTEAFF. CDR3 nucleotide sequence: TGTGCCAGCAGTAGGGTTTACTCGGACACTGAAGCTTTCTTT.

The chain carries TRBV12-3 or TRBV12-4 and TRBJ1-2; no clear D. The CDR3 runs to 14 residues. Deletions cut 3 bases from V and 4 bases from J, with 12 bases between. The DNA of the CDR3 is TGTGCCAGCAGTTTTCTGTCGGGCTCCTATGGCTACACCTTC. Its translation: CASSFLSGSYGYTF.

This chain joins TRBV6-5 and TRBJ2-2, with D uncertain. The V gene's germline CDR1 is MNHEY and CDR2 SVGAGI. V lost 3 bases and J lost 3, with 11 bases in between. This CDR3 comprises 15 residues. This chain's CDR3 is CASSYLGLDTGELFF. CDR3 DNA: TGTGCCAGCAGTTATTTAGGCTTGGACACCGGGGAGCTGTTTTTT.

The chain uses TRBV5-4 and TRBJ1-1, with D possibly TRBD1 on 5 matching bases. In germline, CDR1 is SGHNT, CDR2 YYREEE (reference sequence). This CDR3 is 16 amino acids long. The germline V and J ends were trimmed by 0 bases and 0 bases, with 12 bases remaining between them. The CDR3 DNA sequence: TGTGCCAGCAGCTTGGTCCATGGGGCGGTGAACACTGAAGCTTTCTTT. Amino acid sequence: CASSLVHGAVNTEAFF.

V and J are TRBV7-2 and TRBJ2-7, with D unclear. V dropped 2 bases and J dropped 2 bases, with 7 bases sitting between them. CDR1 and CDR2 (germline): SGHTA, FQGNSA. CDR3 length: 13 residues. The CDR3 is CASSLPPAYEQYF. Written as DNA, the CDR3 is TGTGCCAGCAGCTTACCCCCCGCCTACGAGCAGTACTTC.

This clonotype was recorded a few times. In DNA, the CDR3 is TGCAGCGTTGAGAGTCTGAACACTGAAGCTTTCTTT. Its protein is CSVESLNTEAFF. V usage is TRBV29-1 and J usage is TRBJ1-1, with D hard to call. This CDR3 has 12 amino acids. The germline CDR1 and CDR2 sequences are SQVTM and ANQGSEA. The V and J ends lost 3 bases and 0 bases respectively, with 5 bases between them.

This clonotype was recorded a few times. This chain joins TRBV19 and TRBJ1-5; D gene ambiguous. This CDR3 is built from 13 residues. The germline V gene has CDR1 LNHDA and CDR2 SQIVND (reference sequence). The germline V and J ends were trimmed by 1 base and 7 bases, with 8 bases remaining between them. CDR3 bases: TGTGCCAGTAGTATAGTGGGAGGCCAGCCCCAGCATTTT. Protein product: CASSIVGGQPQHF. Full variable domain (outside the CDR3, taken from reference TRBV19 and TRBJ1-5): DGGITQSPKYLFRKEGQNVTLSCEQNLNHDAMYWYRQDPGQGLRLIYYSQIVNDFQKGDIAEGYSVSREKKESFPLTVTSAQKNPTAFYLCASSIVGGQPQHFGDGTRLSIL.

In this sample, this clonotype turned up many times. The V and J genes are TRBV28 and TRBJ2-7; 7 bases are shared with TRBD2. Per the germline V gene, CDR1 is MDHEN and CDR2 is SYDVKM. The V and J ends lost 2 bases and 6 bases, in that order; junction bases with no gene match: 19. The CDR3 has 18 residues. DNA of the CDR3: TGTGCCAGCAGTTTACGATCGAGGGGCGAAGCGGGATTTTCCGAGCAGTACTTC. The encoded protein is CASSLRSRGEAGFSEQYF. Full variable domain (outside the CDR3, taken from reference TRBV28 and TRBJ2-7): DVKVTQSSRYLVKRTGEKVFLECVQDMDHENMFWYRQDPGLGLRLIYFSYDVKMKEKGDIPEGYSVSREKKERFSLILESASTNQTSMYLCASSLRSRGEAGFSEQYFGPGTRLTVT.